This T cell receptor (beta chain) comes out of a study of CD8 T cells in Susac syndrome. Germline-derived CDR1 and CDR2 are SEHNR and FQNEAQ (reference sequence). V gave up 3 bases and J gave up 5 bases; unmatched junction bases: 1. This CDR3 contains 14 residues. Worth noting for this clonotype: As yet, its antigen is unknown.

When the RNA was reverse transcribed, random hexamers were used with an input of about 0.45 to 1 ug. From the immunoSEQ multiplex PCR reads, TCRdb called clonotypes with MiXCR, one entry per CDR3 protein. This sample has under 200,000 distinct CDR3 sequences, with around 92% found just once. Study-wide findings and caveats: The study recognized that its TCR sequencing and HLA analysis covered a relatively small number of individuals.

The T cells that were sequenced for TCR beta were CD8+ and CD4+ cells from blood. The sequencing input was CD4+ T cells from PBMCs. The clonotype comes from a human donor in good health. The gene calls are TRBV7-9 and TRBJ2-1; 10 bases map to TRBD2. The CDR3 region is CASSFGTSDNEQFF. CDR3 coding DNA: TGTGCCAGCAGCTTTGGGACTAGCGACAATGAGCAGTTCTTC.